This T cell receptor beta chain was sequenced in a study of shared clonotypes between healthy human individuals. Germline CDR1 MDHEN, CDR2 SYDVKM. Between the trimmed V and J ends, which lost 1 base and 8 bases, there was a span of 3 bases. The CDR3 runs 11 residues. Data came from immunoSEQ multiplex PCR; TCRdb stores just in-frame clones and leaves some out. Here the sample spans about 680,000 clones, around 73% being singletons. Input material: memory CD4+ T cells sorted from blood. The subset here: CD45RA-negative fraction. This clonotype was sampled from a woman between 25 and 40 years old in good health. This chain links TRBV28 with TRBJ2-1, with no clear D. The CDR3 nucleotides read TGTGCCAGCAGTTTATATTATGAGCAGTTCTTC. Translating gives CASSLYYEQFF.